These 17 T cell receptor beta chains share one sample of origin, sequenced in a study of OX40 agonist ivuxolimab in advanced cancers. Sequencing was performed with immunoSEQ multiplex PCR; in TCRdb, only in-frame clones are kept and a portion is missing. The data hold tens of thousands of clones, with 70% to 90% observed a single time. The sample in question was CD4+ or CD8+ T cells sorted from blood, obtained in a trial of the OX40 agonist ivuxolimab. The receptors stem from an adult with an advanced solid tumor such as melanoma, head and neck, liver or kidney cancer.

This clone is termed medium-sized (0.01 to 0.1%). This chain uses TRBV7-6 with TRBJ2-1, with 14 bases that match TRBD2. CDR3 length equals 15 residues. Trimming cost V 3 bases and J 8 bases; bases outside gene matches: 3. The germline gives CDR1 SGHVS, CDR2 FNYEAQ. DNA of the CDR3: TGTGCCAGCAGCTTCAGACTAGCGGGAGGGGATGAGCAGTTCTTC. It specifies CASSFRLAGGDEQFF.

The chain couples TRBV6-5 to TRBJ2-5, with no clear D. This CDR3 is built from 13 residues. V was pared by 0 bases and J by 0 bases, with 2 bases between. Germline CDR1 and CDR2: MNHEY and SVGAGI. The CDR3 region is CASSYSNQETQYF. The CDR3 coding sequence is TGTGCCAGCAGTTACTCGAACCAAGAGACCCAGTACTTC.

The gene calls are TRBV5-1 and TRBJ2-1; D uncertain. This CDR3 contains 14 residues. The V gene lost 5 bases and the J gene lost 1 base, with 10 bases spanning the gap. Germline V gives CDR1 SGHRS, CDR2 YFSETQ. The CDR3 DNA reads TGCGCCAGCAGGGACCGCGGATCCTACAATGAGCAGTTCTTC. It codes for CASRDRGSYNEQFF.

The chain carries TRBV27 and TRBJ2-7, with 10 bases lining up with TRBD2. V trimming: 2 bases; J trimming: 2 bases; junction bases outside the gene matches: 0. This CDR3 has 14 amino acids. Germline V gene data show CDR1 as MNHEY and CDR2 as SMNVEV (reference sequence). CDR3 amino acids: CASSLGTSAYEQYF. The CDR3 nucleotides read TGTGCCAGCAGTTTAGGGACTAGCGCCTACGAGCAGTACTTC.

The V call is TRBV6-1, the J call TRBJ2-1; D unclear. This CDR3 region has 11 residues. Trimming left V 5 bases short and J 5 bases short, with 4 bases between. CDR1 and CDR2 (germline): MNHNS, SASEGT. The CDR3 is CASSFHNEQFF. The CDR3 DNA reads TGTGCCAGCAGTTTCCACAATGAGCAGTTCTTC.

This sequence joins TRBV7-3 and TRBJ2-6; D ambiguous. Looked up from germline, CDR1 is SGHTA and CDR2 is FQGTGA. The CDR3 runs to 17 residues. V lost 1 base and J 0 bases, leaving 10 bases between the germline ends. The CDR3 reads CASSLIGDSSGANVLTF. CDR3 in DNA: TGTGCCAGCAGCTTAATTGGGGATAGCTCTGGGGCCAACGTCCTGACTTTC.

V gene TRBV7-8 combines with J gene TRBJ2-2; D uncertain. The CDR3 extends over 16 amino acids. Trimming took off 2 bases at V and 1 base at J, with 11 bases between the two ends. The germline V gene has CDR1 SGHVS and CDR2 FQNEAQ. The CDR3 coding sequence is TGTGCCAGCAGCTTACGTAGCAGCCTGAACACCGGGGAGCTGTTTTTT. Protein: CASSLRSSLNTGELFF.

The chain carries TRBV2 and TRBJ2-3, with TRBD2 matching over 11 bases. V shed 6 bases, J shed 2 bases, and the junction held 4 bases outside the gene matches. The CDR3 consists of 15 residues. Germline assignment: CDR1 SNHLY and CDR2 FYNNEI. The CDR3 DNA follows: TGTGCCAGCAGCAATAGCGGGGGGGCCACAGATACGCAGTATTTT. Amino acids: CASSNSGGATDTQYF.

The chain carries TRBV10-3 and TRBJ2-7; TRBD1 matches at 10 bases. This CDR3 comprises 14 residues. Germline loops: CDR1 ENHRY, CDR2 SYGVKD. Losses at the gene ends were 7 bases for V and 3 bases for J; bases not matched to a gene: 6. The CDR3 bases are TGTGCCATCAACCCGGGACAGGGGTTCTACGAGCAGTACTTC. Residues: CAINPGQGFYEQYF.

The rearrangement uses TRBV9 and TRBJ2-3, with 9 bases that match TRBD1. The germline V gene has CDR1 SGDLS and CDR2 YYNGEE. The V segment lost 0 bases and the J segment 2 bases; nucleotides outside the gene matches: 4. There are 16 residues in the CDR3. CDR3 coding DNA: TGTGCCAGCAGCGTAGCTGGGACAGGGTTCACAGATACGCAGTATTTT. It encodes CASSVAGTGFTDTQYF. Drawing the rest from reference TRBV9 and TRBJ2-3, the complete variable domain is DSGVTQTPKHLITATGQRVTLRCSPRSGDLSVYWYQQSLDQGLQFLIQYYNGEERAKGNILERFSAQQFPDLHSELNLSSLELGDSALYFCASSVAGTGFTDTQYFGPGTRLTVL.

The chain combines TRBV29-1 with TRBJ1-1; 8 bases match TRBD1. This CDR3 is built from 12 residues. From germline, CDR1 is SQVTM and CDR2 ANQGSEA. V lost 0 bases, J lost 8 bases, and 2 bases stayed unmatched. CDR3 region: CSVEEDREEAFF. Here the CDR3 DNA reads TGCAGCGTTGAAGAGGACAGGGAAGAAGCTTTCTTT. The entire variable domain, with the rest obtained from reference TRBV29-1 and TRBJ1-1, is as follows: SAVISQKPSRDICQRGTSLTIQCQVDSQVTMMFWYRQQPGQSLTLIATANQGSEATYESGFVIDKFPISRPNLTFSTLTVSNMSPEDSSIYLCSVEEDREEAFFGQGTRLTVV.

This clone was seen just once. The CDR3 region has the DNA TGTGCCAGCAGCCCTGAGGGGACTAGCGGGGACTACAATGAGCAGTTCTTC. It encodes CASSPEGTSGDYNEQFF. This chain connects TRBV5-6 to TRBJ2-1; TRBD2 aligns across 13 bases. With V trimmed by 4 bases and J by 3 bases, 7 bases remained unmatched. This CDR3 region has 17 residues. CDR1 SGHDT and CDR2 YYEEEE come from the germline V gene.

J is TRBJ2-7 and V is TRBV4-1, with a weak D call TRBD2 (5 bases). The V and J ends lost 4 bases and 1 base respectively, with 11 bases between them. Germline CDR1 reads MGHRA; CDR2 reads YSYEKL. This CDR3 spans 14 amino acids. The CDR3: CASSLVALSYEQYF. In DNA form, the CDR3 reads TGCGCCAGCAGCCTAGTAGCGTTATCCTACGAGCAGTACTTC.

J is TRBJ2-7 and V is TRBV27; D unclear. Germline values: CDR1 MNHEY, CDR2 SMNVEV (reference sequence). The V gene lost 4 bases and the J gene lost 5 bases, with 9 bases spanning the gap. The CDR3 totals 12 residues. The CDR3 protein is CASSSIEHEQYF. DNA for the CDR3: TGTGCCAGCAGTTCTATAGAACACGAGCAGTACTTC.

V and J are TRBV29-1 and TRBJ2-1; D is possibly TRBD2 (5 bases). Germline V lookup: CDR1 SQVTM, CDR2 ANQGSEA. The V and J ends lost 1 base and 0 bases respectively, with 13 bases between them. The CDR3 runs 16 residues. The CDR3 DNA sequence: TGCAGCGTTGAAGGGGTAGCGCGAGGCTCCTACAATGAGCAGTTCTTC. Its protein is CSVEGVARGSYNEQFF.

The chain couples TRBV6-5 to TRBJ2-7, with 8 bases identical to TRBD1. Trimming took 2 bases from V and 7 from J; bases not matched to a gene: 7. The CDR3 has 14 residues. Per germline, CDR1 MNHEY and CDR2 SVGAGI. CDR3 bases: TGTGCCAGCAGTTACAGGGACAGGCCCTGGGAGCAGTACTTC. Its translation is CASSYRDRPWEQYF.

V and J are TRBV7-9 and TRBJ1-2; D may be TRBD1 (5 bases). Germline V CDR1 and CDR2: SEHNR, FQNEAQ (reference sequence). V shed 5 bases and J shed 6 bases, with 22 bases lying between them. The CDR3 length is 16 residues. This chain's CDR3 is CASSTYTGRWRDGYTF. The CDR3 DNA reads TGTGCCAGCAGCACGTACACGGGACGGTGGCGCGATGGCTACACCTTC.